The rows below give T cell receptor beta chains drawn from one sample of a study of spatial heterogeneity in lung cancer. TCRdb redid the calling of the 5' RACE reads with MiXCR, one entry per CDR3 protein. In the table there are 100,000 to 110,000 distinct CDR3 sequences, approximately 4% of which are singletons. The material was lung tumor tissue, obtained at surgery. The source of these receptors is a male donor with early-stage non-small cell lung cancer. Each CDR3 is given without its conserved first and last residue. The order of the fields is V gene, CDR3 protein.

TRBV10-2,ASSESRQTQY
TRBV4-1,ASSQDPGWSNQPQH
TRBV6-1,ASSEAYRGGRRGYT
TRBV18,ASSPPTTDTQY
TRBV27,ASSSYGSGETQY
TRBV2,ASCKASSYNEQF
TRBV3-1,ASRISGHSYNEQF
TRBV28,ASSLWGLAPSWGNEQF
TRBV20-1,SAAPLVRSAF
TRBV7-2,ASSFRHLNNSPLH
TRBV6-6,ASRKNRGTEAF
TRBV10-3,AISPGQGSELF
TRBV11-2,ASSKTADRFHNEQF
TRBV6-2/TRBV6-3,ASTGFYEQY
TRBV20-1,SASLGDRGPYEQY
TRBV5-6,ASSSTREGPYEQY
TRBV5-4,ASSLQLAQETQY
TRBV5-1,ASSSGQAFDSPLH